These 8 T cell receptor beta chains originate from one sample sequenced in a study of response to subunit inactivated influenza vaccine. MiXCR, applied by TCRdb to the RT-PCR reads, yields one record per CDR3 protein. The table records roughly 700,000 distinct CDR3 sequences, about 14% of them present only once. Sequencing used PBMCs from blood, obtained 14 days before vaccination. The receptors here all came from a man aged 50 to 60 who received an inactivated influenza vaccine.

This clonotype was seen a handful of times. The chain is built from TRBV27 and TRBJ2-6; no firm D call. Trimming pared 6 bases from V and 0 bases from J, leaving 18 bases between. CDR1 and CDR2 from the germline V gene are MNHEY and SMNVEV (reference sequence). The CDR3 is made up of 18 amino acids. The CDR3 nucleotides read TGTGCCAGCAGCCCAAGGAGATCTACAGCCTCTGGGGCCAACGTCCTGACTTTC. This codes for CASSPRRSTASGANVLTF.

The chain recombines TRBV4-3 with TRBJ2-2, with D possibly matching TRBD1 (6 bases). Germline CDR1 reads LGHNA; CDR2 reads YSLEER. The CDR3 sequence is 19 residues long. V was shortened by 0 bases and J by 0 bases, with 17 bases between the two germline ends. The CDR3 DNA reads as TGCGCCAGCAGCCAAGAATCCCTGGACAGTCACGCGAACACCGGGGAGCTGTTTTTT. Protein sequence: CASSQESLDSHANTGELFF.

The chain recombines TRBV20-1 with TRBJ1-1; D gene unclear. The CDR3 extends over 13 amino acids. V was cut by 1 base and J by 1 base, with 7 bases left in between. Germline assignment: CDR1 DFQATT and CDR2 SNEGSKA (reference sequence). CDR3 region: CSARGETNTEAFF. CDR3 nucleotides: TGCAGTGCTAGAGGGGAGACGAACACTGAAGCTTTCTTT.

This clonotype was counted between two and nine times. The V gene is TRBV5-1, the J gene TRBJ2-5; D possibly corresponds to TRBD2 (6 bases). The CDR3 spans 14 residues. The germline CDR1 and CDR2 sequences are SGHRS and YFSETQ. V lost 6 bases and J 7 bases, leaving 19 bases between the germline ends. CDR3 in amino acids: CASNQSGQKGTQYF. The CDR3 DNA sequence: TGCGCCAGCAATCAAAGCGGGCAGAAAGGGACCCAGTACTTC.

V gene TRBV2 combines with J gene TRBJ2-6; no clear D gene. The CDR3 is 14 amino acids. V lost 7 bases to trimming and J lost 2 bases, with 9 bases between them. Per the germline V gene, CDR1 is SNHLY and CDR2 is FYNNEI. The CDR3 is CASNVDTGANVLTF. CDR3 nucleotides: TGTGCCAGCAACGTCGACACTGGGGCCAACGTCCTGACTTTC.

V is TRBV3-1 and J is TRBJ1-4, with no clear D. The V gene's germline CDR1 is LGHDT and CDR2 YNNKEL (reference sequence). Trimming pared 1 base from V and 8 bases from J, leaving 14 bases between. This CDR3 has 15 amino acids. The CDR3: CASSQGRNAREKLFF. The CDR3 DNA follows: TGTGCCAGCAGCCAAGGAAGGAACGCTCGGGAAAAACTGTTTTTT.

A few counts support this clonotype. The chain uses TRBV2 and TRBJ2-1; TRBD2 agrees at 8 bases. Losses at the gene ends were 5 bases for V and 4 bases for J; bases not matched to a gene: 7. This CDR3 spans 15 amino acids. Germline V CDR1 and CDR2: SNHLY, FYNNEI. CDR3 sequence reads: CASSPRLASYNEQFF. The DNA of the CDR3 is TGTGCCAGCAGTCCTCGACTAGCGTCTTACAATGAGCAGTTCTTC.

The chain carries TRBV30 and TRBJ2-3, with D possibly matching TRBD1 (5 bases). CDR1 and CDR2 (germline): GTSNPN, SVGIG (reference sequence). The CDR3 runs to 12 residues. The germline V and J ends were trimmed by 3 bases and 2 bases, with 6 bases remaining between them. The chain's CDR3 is CAWSRATDTQYF. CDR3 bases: TGTGCCTGGAGCAGGGCCACAGATACGCAGTATTTT.